The clone carrying this T cell receptor beta chain was picked up a small number of times. Its target is not known. The data were obtained in a study of CD8 T cells in ankylosing spondylitis. Study-wide results and limits: The study identified a TCR beta motif of under 10 highly homologous variants that appeared characteristic of ankylosing spondylitis blood. CD8+ by phenotype, disease-linked clones were relatively rare in peripheral blood. Within matched ankylosing spondylitis synovial fluid, disease-linked clones were reportedly significantly enriched.

Germline values: CDR1 SGHTA, CDR2 FQGNSA. The CDR3 totals 16 residues. After removal of 3 bases from V and 8 bases from J, the junction contained 10 bases not matched to a gene. Researchers built TCR beta libraries using quantitative 5'-RACE with molecular barcodes. TCRdb used MiXCR to reprocess the 5' RACE reads, holding one entry per CDR3 protein. Among just under 550,000 distinct CDR3 sequences listed, 10% to 15% were seen once. This receptor was obtained from a male donor with ankylosing spondylitis. The material sequenced was blood, either unsorted or a sorted T cell fraction (not recorded which). The chain joins TRBV7-2 to TRBJ2-1, with 10 bases identical to TRBD1. The DNA of the CDR3 is TGTGCCAGCAGCTTTAGGGGGGGGACAGGGGTCGATGAGCAGTTCTTC. This encodes CASSFRGGTGVDEQFF.